One and the same sample provided the 24 T cell receptor beta chains below, sequenced in a study of blood T cell repertoires in COVID-19. The repertoire was sequenced with immunoSEQ multiplex PCR; TCRdb's copy has only in-frame clones and lacks some. The sample records approximately 99,000 clones, more than 75% being singletons. Sequencing used peripheral blood. Source of these receptors: a human donor in a cohort sampled during active COVID-19.

This clone was seen a handful of times. The chain carries TRBV10-2 and TRBJ2-7, with 7 positions matching TRBD1. This CDR3 region has 13 residues. V was clipped by 4 bases and J by 2 bases; unmatched bases: 2. Germline-derived CDR1 and CDR2 are WSHSY and SAAADI. The CDR3 region is CASSAGQTYEQYF. The CDR3, as DNA: TGCGCCAGCAGTGCGGGACAGACCTACGAGCAGTACTTC.

J is TRBJ2-3 and V is TRBV5-1, with D possibly TRBD1 on 6 matching bases. The V gene lost 2 bases and the J gene lost 0 bases, with 7 bases spanning the gap. Germline CDR1 and CDR2: SGHRS and YFSETQ. The CDR3 spans 14 residues. The DNA for the CDR3 is TGCGCCAGCAGCTTTGGACAGAGCACAGATACGCAGTATTTT. As protein: CASSFGQSTDTQYF.

For the CDR3, the DNA is TGCGCCAGCAGCAGAGGGGGTACCGCAGCCCCTCGGGAGCAGTACTTC. Translation: CASSRGGTAAPREQYF. This rearrangement joins TRBV4-1 to TRBJ2-7, with a weak D call TRBD1 (6 bases). Germline-derived CDR1 and CDR2 are MGHRA and YSYEKL. There are 16 residues in the CDR3. The V and J ends lost 5 bases and 7 bases respectively, with 24 bases between them.

This chain joins TRBV7-9 and TRBJ2-2, with TRBD1 matching 8 bases. V dropped 4 bases and J dropped 8; count of bases not matched to a gene: 12. The CDR3 contains 16 residues. From germline, CDR1 is SEHNR and CDR2 FQNEAQ (reference sequence). The CDR3 nucleotides are TGTGCCAGCAGCTCGACGGACAGGGTGATTGGAGGGGAGCTGTTTTTT. It yields the protein CASSSTDRVIGGELFF.

This rearrangement joins TRBV5-4 to TRBJ2-5; 7 nucleotides align to TRBD1. Germline V gene sequence: CDR1 SGHNT, CDR2 YYREEE (reference sequence). This CDR3 spans 16 amino acids. J gave up 1 base and V 4 bases, and 10 bases lay outside the gene matches. CDR3 protein: CASSDPQGFTQETQYF. DNA of the CDR3: TGTGCCAGCAGCGACCCACAGGGGTTCACCCAAGAGACCCAGTACTTC.

This clone was recorded a few times. Other DNA sequences within the sample encode an identical CDR3. The chain recombines TRBV12-3 or TRBV12-4 with TRBJ2-3; D not certain. The CDR3 contains 12 residues. V lost 6 bases and J 3 bases, leaving 7 bases between the germline ends. CDR3 residues: CASSPSTDTQYF. CDR3 DNA: TGTGCCAGCAGCCCCTCGACAGATACGCAGTATTTT.

The chain employs TRBV10-3 and TRBJ2-5; D is possibly TRBD2 (6 bases). The CDR3 consists of 17 residues. Germline V gene sequence: CDR1 ENHRY, CDR2 SYGVKD. V lost 0 bases to trimming and J lost 1 base, with 15 bases between them. CDR3 sequence reads: CAISESLAGRIQETQYF. The CDR3 coding sequence is TGTGCCATCAGTGAGTCGCTGGCGGGAAGGATCCAAGAGACCCAGTACTTC.

This chain connects TRBV27 to TRBJ1-2; D is perhaps TRBD1 (5 bases). Trimming took off 0 bases at V and 8 bases at J, with 13 bases between the two ends. CDR1 and CDR2 from the germline V gene are MNHEY and SMNVEV (reference sequence). The CDR3 totals 14 residues. CDR3 nucleotide sequence: TGTGCCAGCAGTTTATCTGCAGGGTACGTGGGCTACACCTTC. It specifies CASSLSAGYVGYTF.

This chain joins TRBV7-6 and TRBJ2-7; 7 nucleotides line up with TRBD2. This CDR3 has 15 amino acids. Trimming took 5 bases from V and 6 from J; bases not matched to a gene: 13. Per the germline V gene, CDR1 is SGHVS and CDR2 is FNYEAQ. The CDR3 DNA is TGTGCCAGCAGCCCGATGGAGGGAGGGCCTGGCGAGCAGTACTTC. Its translation is CASSPMEGGPGEQYF.

This clone was counted once. V usage is TRBV5-5 and J usage is TRBJ1-2, with TRBD1 as a possible D gene (6 bases). Per germline, CDR1 SGHKS and CDR2 YYEKEE (reference sequence). The CDR3 contains 14 residues. Trimming took 6 bases from V and 2 from J, leaving 14 bases between them. The CDR3 is CASTVGQPNYGYTF. The DNA of the CDR3 is TGTGCCAGCACCGTTGGACAGCCCAACTATGGCTACACCTTC.

The CDR3 loop is CASSLGRTGFDEQYF. CDR3 bases: TGCGCCAGCAGCTTGGGCCGGACAGGGTTCGACGAGCAGTACTTC. The chain has TRBV5-1 and TRBJ2-7; 8 nucleotides match TRBD1. After removal of 0 bases from V and 5 bases from J, the junction contained 7 bases not matched to a gene. CDR3 length equals 15 residues. Germline V gives CDR1 SGHRS, CDR2 YFSETQ.

The J gene is TRBJ2-7, the V gene TRBV27; D possibly corresponds to TRBD2 (6 bases). Germline V gene sequence: CDR1 MNHEY, CDR2 SMNVEV (reference sequence). The CDR3 has 13 amino acids. Trimming took 3 bases from V and 6 from J, leaving 12 bases between them. CDR3: CASSFRTTGEQYF. The CDR3 bases are TGTGCCAGCAGTTTCCGGACTACCGGCGAGCAGTACTTC.

This chain uses TRBV7-9 with TRBJ1-6, with 8 bases that match TRBD1. Germline V CDR1 and CDR2: SEHNR, FQNEAQ (reference sequence). V was clipped by 5 bases and J by 7 bases; unmatched bases: 7. The CDR3 has 15 amino acids. CDR3 in amino acids: CASSLRQGSNSPLHF. The CDR3 nucleotides are TGTGCCAGCAGCCTTCGACAGGGGTCGAATTCACCCCTCCACTTT.

The CDR3 here is CASSFWAFQFF. CDR3 bases: TGTGCCAGCAGTTTTTGGGCCTTCCAGTTCTTC. The J gene is TRBJ2-1, the V gene TRBV12-3 or TRBV12-4; D is unclear. The ends were cut back, 3 bases at V and 13 bases at J, with 10 bases in the middle. The CDR3 extends over 11 amino acids.

The chain employs TRBV7-2 and TRBJ2-7, with TRBD1 matching over 12 bases. This CDR3 region has 15 residues. V lost 4 bases, J lost 4 bases, and 5 bases stayed unmatched. Germline CDR1 reads SGHTA; CDR2 reads FQGNSA. CDR3 DNA sequence: TGTGCCAGCAGCTCTCCGGGACAGGGGGCGTACGAGCAGTACTTC. Its protein product is CASSSPGQGAYEQYF. Using reference TRBV7-2 and TRBJ2-7 for the parts outside the CDR3, the full variable domain is GAGVSQSPSNKVTEKGKDVELRCDPISGHTALYWYRQSLGQGLEFLIYFQGNSAPDKSGLPSDRFSAERTGGSVSTLTIQRTQQEDSAVYLCASSSPGQGAYEQYFGPGTRLTVT.

This sequence joins TRBV5-6 and TRBJ1-5; D gene unclear. Germline V gene sequence: CDR1 SGHDT, CDR2 YYEEEE. V was pared by 4 bases and J by 2 bases, with 13 bases between. The CDR3 totals 15 residues. The CDR3 nucleotides are TGTGCCAGCAGCAGGCGGTGGTTTGGCAATCAGCCCCAGCATTTT. Translation: CASSRRWFGNQPQHF.

This clone has just one count. The chain joins TRBV2 to TRBJ1-1; the D is unclear. Germline assignment: CDR1 SNHLY and CDR2 FYNNEI. The CDR3 contains 13 residues. Trimming took 5 bases from V and 0 from J, leaving 7 bases between them. This CDR3 is CASSQVMNTEAFF. The CDR3 coding sequence is TGTGCCAGCAGTCAGGTGATGAACACTGAAGCTTTCTTT.

The rearrangement uses TRBV24-1 and TRBJ1-1; D may be TRBD1 (6 bases). The CDR3 extends over 14 amino acids. In germline, CDR1 is KGHDR, CDR2 SFDVKD. V was cut by 5 bases and J by 4 bases, with 13 bases left in between. The chain's CDR3 is CATSAPGAITEAFF. The DNA of the CDR3 is TGTGCCACCAGTGCCCCAGGGGCTATCACTGAAGCTTTCTTT.

For this clone: This CDR3 is also generated by other DNA sequences in the sample. The V call is TRBV6-6, the J call TRBJ2-7, with D unclear. Trimming took off 0 bases at V and 4 bases at J, with 4 bases between the two ends. CDR3 size: 12 residues. The germline CDR1 and CDR2 sequences are MNHNY and SVGAGI (reference sequence). The CDR3 coding sequence is TGTGCCAGCAGTTACTCGCGTTACGAGCAGTACTTC. This translates into CASSYSRYEQYF.

The chain joins TRBV7-2 to TRBJ2-5, with a tentative D call TRBD2 (7 bases). Germline values: CDR1 SGHTA, CDR2 FQGNSA. This CDR3 spans 13 amino acids. The V and J ends lost 6 bases and 7 bases respectively, with 15 bases between them. In DNA form, the CDR3 reads TGTGCCAGCAGTATAGGGGGGGCAGGGACCCAGTACTTC. It encodes CASSIGGAGTQYF.

This clone was counted a few times. The chain employs TRBV3-1 (or the pseudogene TRBV3-2) and TRBJ1-1; no firm D call. The CDR3 is made up of 13 amino acids. Per germline, CDR1 LGHDT and CDR2 YNNKEL (reference sequence). The ends were cut back, 2 bases at V and 3 bases at J, with 7 bases in the middle. CDR3 loop: CASSQRVDTEAFF. The CDR3, as DNA: TGTGCCAGCAGCCAACGGGTGGACACTGAAGCTTTCTTT.

The CDR3 nucleotides are TGTGCCAGCTCACCCTGGGGCGGACTAGCGGAAGAGACCCAGTACTTC. This encodes CASSPWGGLAEETQYF. The V and J genes are TRBV18 and TRBJ2-5, with 10 bases lining up with TRBD2. CDR3 size: 16 residues. V shed 3 bases and J 3 bases; nucleotides not matched to a gene: 7. Germline V gene data show CDR1 as KGHSH and CDR2 as LQKENI.

This rearrangement joins TRBV7-3 to TRBJ1-1; D might be TRBD1 (5 bases). Trimming stripped 4 bases from V and 0 bases from J, with 6 bases between. CDR3 length equals 13 residues. The germline V gene has CDR1 SGHTA and CDR2 FQGTGA. The CDR3 DNA is TGTGCCAGCAGCTCGACAGTGAACACTGAAGCTTTCTTT. Amino acids: CASSSTVNTEAFF.

This rearrangement joins TRBV5-1 to TRBJ1-2; TRBD1 matches 9 bases. CDR1 is SGHRS and CDR2 is YFSETQ in the germline V gene. CDR3 length: 15 residues. Losses at the gene ends were 3 bases for V and 7 bases for J; bases not matched to a gene: 10. In DNA form, the CDR3 reads TGCGCCAGCAGCTCCACGACAGGGGGAAGAAGTGGCTACACCTTC. Its protein product is CASSSTTGGRSGYTF.